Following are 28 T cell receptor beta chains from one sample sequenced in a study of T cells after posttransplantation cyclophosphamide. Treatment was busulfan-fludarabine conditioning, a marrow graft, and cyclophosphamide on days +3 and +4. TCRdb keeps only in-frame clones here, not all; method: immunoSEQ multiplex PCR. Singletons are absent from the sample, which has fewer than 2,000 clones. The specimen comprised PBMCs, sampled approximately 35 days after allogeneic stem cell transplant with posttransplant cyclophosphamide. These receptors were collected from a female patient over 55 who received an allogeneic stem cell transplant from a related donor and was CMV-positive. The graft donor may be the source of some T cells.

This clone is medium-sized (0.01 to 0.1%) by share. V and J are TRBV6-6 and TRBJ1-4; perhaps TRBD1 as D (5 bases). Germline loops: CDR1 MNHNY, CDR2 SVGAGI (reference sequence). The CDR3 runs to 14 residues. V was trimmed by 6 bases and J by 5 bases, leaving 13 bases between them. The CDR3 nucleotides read TGTGCCAGCAGGCACGGGACTGCAAATGAAAAACTGTTTTTT. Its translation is CASRHGTANEKLFF.

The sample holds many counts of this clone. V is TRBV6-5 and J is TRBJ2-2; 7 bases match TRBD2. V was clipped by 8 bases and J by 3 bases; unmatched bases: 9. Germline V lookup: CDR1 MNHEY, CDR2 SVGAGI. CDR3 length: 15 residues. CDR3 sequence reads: CASSRPGGYTGELFF. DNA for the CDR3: TGTGCCAGCTCACGTCCGGGGGGATACACCGGGGAGCTGTTTTTT.

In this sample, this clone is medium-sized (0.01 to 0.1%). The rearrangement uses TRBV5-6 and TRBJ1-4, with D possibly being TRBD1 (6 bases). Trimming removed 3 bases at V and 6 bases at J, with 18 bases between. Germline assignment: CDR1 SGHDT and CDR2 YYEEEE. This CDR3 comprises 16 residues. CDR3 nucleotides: TGTGCCAGCAGCTCCCAAGTACAGGGCTTAGATGAAAAACTGTTTTTT. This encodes CASSSQVQGLDEKLFF. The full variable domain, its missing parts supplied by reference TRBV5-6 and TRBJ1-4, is DAGVTQSPTHLIKTRGQQVTLRCSPKSGHDTVSWYQQALGQGPQFIFQYYEEEERQRGNFPDRFSGHQFPNYSSELNVNALLLGDSALYLCASSSQVQGLDEKLFFGSGTQLSVL.

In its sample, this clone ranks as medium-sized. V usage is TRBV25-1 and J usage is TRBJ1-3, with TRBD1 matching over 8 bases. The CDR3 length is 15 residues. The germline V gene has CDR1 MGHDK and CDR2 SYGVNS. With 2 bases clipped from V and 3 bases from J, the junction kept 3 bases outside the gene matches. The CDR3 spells CASSEQGAGGNTIYF. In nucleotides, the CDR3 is TGTGCCAGCAGTGAACAGGGGGCAGGTGGAAACACCATATATTTT.

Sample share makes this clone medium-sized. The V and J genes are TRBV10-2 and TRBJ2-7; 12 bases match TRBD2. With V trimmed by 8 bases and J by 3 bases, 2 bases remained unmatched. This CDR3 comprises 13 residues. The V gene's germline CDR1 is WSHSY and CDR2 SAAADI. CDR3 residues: CASLLAGGYEQYF. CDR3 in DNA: TGCGCCAGCCTACTAGCGGGGGGCTACGAGCAGTACTTC.

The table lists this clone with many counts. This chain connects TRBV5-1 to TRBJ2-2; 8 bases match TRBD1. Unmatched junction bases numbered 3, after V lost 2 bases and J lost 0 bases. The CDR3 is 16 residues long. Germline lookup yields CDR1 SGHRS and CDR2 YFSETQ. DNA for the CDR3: TGCGCCAGCAGCTTACAGGGGGAGCCGAACACCGGGGAGCTGTTTTTT. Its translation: CASSLQGEPNTGELFF.

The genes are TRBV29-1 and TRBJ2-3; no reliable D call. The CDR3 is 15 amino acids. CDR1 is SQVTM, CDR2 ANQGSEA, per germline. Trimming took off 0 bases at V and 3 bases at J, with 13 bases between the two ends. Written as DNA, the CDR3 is TGCAGCGTTGAAGACCCCCGCGAATCGACAGATACGCAGTATTTT. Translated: CSVEDPRESTDTQYF.

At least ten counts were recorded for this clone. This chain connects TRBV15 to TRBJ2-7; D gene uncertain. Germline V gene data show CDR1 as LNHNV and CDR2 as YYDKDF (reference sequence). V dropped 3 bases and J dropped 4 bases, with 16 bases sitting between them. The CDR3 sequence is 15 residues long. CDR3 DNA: TGTGCCACCAGCAGCCGATCTAGAGCTTTATACGAGCAGTACTTC. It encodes CATSSRSRALYEQYF.

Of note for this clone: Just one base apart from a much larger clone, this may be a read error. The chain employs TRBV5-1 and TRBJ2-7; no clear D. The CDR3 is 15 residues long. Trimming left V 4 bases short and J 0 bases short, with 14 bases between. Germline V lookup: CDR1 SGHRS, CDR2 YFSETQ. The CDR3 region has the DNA TGCGCCAGCAGCGAGAGCGACTTTCCCTCCTACGAGCAGTACTTC. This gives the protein CASSESDFPSYEQYF.

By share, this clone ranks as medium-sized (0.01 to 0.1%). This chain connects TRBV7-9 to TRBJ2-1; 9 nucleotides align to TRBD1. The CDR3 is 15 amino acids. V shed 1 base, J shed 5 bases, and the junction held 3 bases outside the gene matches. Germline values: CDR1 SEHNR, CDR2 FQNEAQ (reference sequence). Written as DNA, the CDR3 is TGTGCCAGCAGCTTAGAGCGGACAGGGGACAATGAGCAGTTCTTC. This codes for CASSLERTGDNEQFF.

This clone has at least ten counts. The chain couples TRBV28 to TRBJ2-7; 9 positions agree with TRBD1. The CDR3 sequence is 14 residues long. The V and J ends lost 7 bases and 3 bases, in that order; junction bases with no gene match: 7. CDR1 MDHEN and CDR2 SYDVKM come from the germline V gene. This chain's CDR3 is CASTAEDRGYEQYF. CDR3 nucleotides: TGTGCCAGCACCGCCGAGGACAGGGGCTACGAGCAGTACTTC.

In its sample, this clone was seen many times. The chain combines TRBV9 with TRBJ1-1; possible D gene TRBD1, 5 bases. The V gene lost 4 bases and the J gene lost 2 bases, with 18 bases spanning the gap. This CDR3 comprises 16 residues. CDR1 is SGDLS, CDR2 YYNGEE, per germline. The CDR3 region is CASSPHQGVYNTEAFF. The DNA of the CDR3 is TGTGCCAGCAGCCCCCATCAGGGAGTATATAACACTGAAGCTTTCTTT.

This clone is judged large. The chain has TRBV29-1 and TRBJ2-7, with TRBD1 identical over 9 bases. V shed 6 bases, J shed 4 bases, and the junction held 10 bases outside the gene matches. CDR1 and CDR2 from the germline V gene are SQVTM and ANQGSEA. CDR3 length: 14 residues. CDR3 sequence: CSVYSGTGTYEQYF. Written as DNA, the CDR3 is TGCAGCGTCTACTCCGGGACAGGGACGTACGAGCAGTACTTC.

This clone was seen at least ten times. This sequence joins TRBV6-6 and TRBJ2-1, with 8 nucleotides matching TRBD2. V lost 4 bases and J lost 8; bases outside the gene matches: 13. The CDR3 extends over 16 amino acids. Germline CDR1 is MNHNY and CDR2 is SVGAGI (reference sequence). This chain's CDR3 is CASSLVAGPTVHEQFF. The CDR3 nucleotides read TGTGCCAGCAGTTTGGTAGCGGGACCTACCGTCCATGAGCAGTTCTTC.

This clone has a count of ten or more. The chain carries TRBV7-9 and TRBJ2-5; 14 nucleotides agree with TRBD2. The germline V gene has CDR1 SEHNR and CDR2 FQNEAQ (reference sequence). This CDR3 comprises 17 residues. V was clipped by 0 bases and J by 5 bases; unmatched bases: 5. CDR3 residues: CASSLATSGRAGETQYF. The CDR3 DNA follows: TGTGCCAGCAGCTTAGCGACTAGCGGGAGGGCCGGGGAGACCCAGTACTTC.

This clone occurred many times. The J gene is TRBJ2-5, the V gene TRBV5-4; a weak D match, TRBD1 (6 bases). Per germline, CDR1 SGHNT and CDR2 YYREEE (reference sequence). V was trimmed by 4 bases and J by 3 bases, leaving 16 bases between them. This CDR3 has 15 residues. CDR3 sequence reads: CASSSHRVLEETQYF. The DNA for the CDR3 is TGTGCCAGCAGCAGCCACAGGGTTTTGGAAGAGACCCAGTACTTC.

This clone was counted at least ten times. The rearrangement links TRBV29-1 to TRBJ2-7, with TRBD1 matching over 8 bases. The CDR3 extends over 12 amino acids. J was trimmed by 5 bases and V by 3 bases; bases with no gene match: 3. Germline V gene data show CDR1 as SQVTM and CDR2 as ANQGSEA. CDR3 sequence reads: CSVDRGHNEQYF. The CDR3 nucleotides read TGCAGCGTTGACAGGGGGCACAACGAGCAGTACTTC.

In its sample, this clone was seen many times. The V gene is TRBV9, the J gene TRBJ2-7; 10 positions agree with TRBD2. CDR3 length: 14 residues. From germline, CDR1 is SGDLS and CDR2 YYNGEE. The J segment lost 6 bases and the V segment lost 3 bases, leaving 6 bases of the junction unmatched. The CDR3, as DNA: TGTGCCAGCAGCGGTGAGCGGGGGGGCGGCGAGCAGTACTTC. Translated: CASSGERGGGEQYF.

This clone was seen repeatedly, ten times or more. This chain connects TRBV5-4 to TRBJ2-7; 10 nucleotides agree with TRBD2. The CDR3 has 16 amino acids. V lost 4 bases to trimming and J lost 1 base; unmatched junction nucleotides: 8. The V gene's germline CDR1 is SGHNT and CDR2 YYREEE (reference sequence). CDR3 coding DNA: TGTGCCAGCAGCGGGGGGACTAGCGTAGGGTCCTACGAGCAGTACTTC. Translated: CASSGGTSVGSYEQYF.

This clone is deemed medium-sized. The chain's CDR3 is CASSQVPGNTEAFF. The CDR3 coding sequence is TGTGCCAGCAGCCAAGTCCCGGGGAACACTGAAGCTTTCTTT. The V and J genes are TRBV14 and TRBJ1-1; D remains ambiguous. The CDR3 runs 14 residues. CDR1 is SGHDN, CDR2 FVKESK, per germline. Trimming removed 1 base at V and 1 base at J, with 7 bases between. Complete variable domain (other parts from reference TRBV14 and TRBJ1-1): EAGVTQFPSHSVIEKGQTVTLRCDPISGHDNLYWYRRVMGKEIKFLLHFVKESKQDESGMPNNRFLAERTGGTYSTLKVQPAELEDSGVYFCASSQVPGNTEAFFGQGTRLTVV.

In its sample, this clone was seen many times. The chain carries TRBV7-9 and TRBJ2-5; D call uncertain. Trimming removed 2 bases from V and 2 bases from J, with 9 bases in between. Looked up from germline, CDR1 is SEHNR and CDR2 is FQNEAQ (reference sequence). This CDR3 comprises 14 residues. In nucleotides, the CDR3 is TGTGCCAGCAGCTTACGGGTGAATCAAGAGACCCAGTACTTC. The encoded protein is CASSLRVNQETQYF.

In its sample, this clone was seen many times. The CDR3 nucleotides read TGTGCCAGCAGTTCCGGGACAGGGGGTGGAGATACGCAGTATTTT. It encodes CASSSGTGGGDTQYF. The chain combines TRBV6-6 with TRBJ2-3, with 11 bases matching TRBD1. With V trimmed by 4 bases and J by 5 bases, 5 bases remained unmatched. Germline V gives CDR1 MNHNY, CDR2 SVGAGI (reference sequence). The CDR3 is made up of 15 amino acids.

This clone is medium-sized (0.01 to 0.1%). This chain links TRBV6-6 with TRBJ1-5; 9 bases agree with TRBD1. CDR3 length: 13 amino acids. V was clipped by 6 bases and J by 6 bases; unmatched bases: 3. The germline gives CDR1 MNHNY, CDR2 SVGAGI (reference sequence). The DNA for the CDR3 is TGTGCCAGCAGCCGGACAGGGGTTCAGCCCCAGCATTTT. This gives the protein CASSRTGVQPQHF.

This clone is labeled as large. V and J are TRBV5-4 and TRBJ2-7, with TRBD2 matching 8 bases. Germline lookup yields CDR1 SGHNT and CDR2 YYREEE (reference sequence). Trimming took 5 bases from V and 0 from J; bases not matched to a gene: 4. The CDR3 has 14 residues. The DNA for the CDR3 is TGTGCCAGCAGTTATAGCGGGACCTCCTACGAGCAGTACTTC. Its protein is CASSYSGTSYEQYF.

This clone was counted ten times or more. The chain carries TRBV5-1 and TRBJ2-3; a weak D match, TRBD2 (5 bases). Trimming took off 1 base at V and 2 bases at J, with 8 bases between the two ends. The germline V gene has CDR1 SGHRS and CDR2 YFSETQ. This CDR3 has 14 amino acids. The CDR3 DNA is TGCGCCAGCAGCTTGAGCGGCTACACAGATACGCAGTATTTT. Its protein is CASSLSGYTDTQYF. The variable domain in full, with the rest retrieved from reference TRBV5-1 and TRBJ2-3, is KAGVTQTPRYLIKTRGQQVTLSCSPISGHRSVSWYQQTPGQGLQFLFEYFSETQRNKGNFPGRFSGRQFSNSRSEMNVSTLELGDSALYLCASSLSGYTDTQYFGPGTRLTVL.

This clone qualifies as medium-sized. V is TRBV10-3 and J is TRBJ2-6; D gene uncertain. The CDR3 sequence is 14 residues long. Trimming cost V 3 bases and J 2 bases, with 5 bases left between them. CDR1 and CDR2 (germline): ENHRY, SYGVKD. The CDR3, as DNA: TGTGCCATCAGTGACTCAGCTGGGGCCAACGTCCTGACTTTC. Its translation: CAISDSAGANVLTF.

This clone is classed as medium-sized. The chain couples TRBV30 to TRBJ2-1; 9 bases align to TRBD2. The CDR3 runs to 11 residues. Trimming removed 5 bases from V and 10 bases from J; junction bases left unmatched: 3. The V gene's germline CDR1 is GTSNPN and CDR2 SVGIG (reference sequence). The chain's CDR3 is CAWDTSGEQFF. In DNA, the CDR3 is TGTGCCTGGGATACTAGCGGGGAGCAGTTCTTC.

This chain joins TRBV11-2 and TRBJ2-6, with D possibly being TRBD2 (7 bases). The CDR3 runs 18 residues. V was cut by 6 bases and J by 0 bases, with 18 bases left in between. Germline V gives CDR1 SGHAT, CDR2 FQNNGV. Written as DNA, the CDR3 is TGTGCCAGCAGTCAGCTCGGCGGGGGCTACTCTGGGGCCAACGTCCTGACTTTC. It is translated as CASSQLGGGYSGANVLTF.